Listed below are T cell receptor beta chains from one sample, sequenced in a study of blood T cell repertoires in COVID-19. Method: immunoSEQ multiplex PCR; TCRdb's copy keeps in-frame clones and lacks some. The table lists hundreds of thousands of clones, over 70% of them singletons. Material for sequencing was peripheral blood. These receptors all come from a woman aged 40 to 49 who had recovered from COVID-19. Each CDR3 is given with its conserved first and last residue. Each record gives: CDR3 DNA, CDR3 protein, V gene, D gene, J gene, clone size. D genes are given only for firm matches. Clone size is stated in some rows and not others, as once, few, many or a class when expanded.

TGTGCCATCGGCACAGGGGATTTGAACACTGAAGCTTTCTTT | CAIGTGDLNTEAFF | TRBV10-3 | TRBD1 | TRBJ1-1 | NA
TGTGCCAGCAGCCTAGGAGGGTCCCGCGAGCAGTACTTC | CASSLGGSREQYF | TRBV7-9 | NA | TRBJ2-7 | NA
TGTGCCAGCAGCTTAGCCTCCGGGGGGGGTCAGCCCCAGCATTTT | CASSLASGGGQPQHF | TRBV11-2 | NA | TRBJ1-5 | NA
TGTGCCTGGAGTGGGGGGCAGGGGGGATACGAGCAGTACTTC | CAWSGGQGGYEQYF | TRBV30 | NA | TRBJ2-7 | NA
TGCGCCAGCAGCCTAGGGGGCAGGGACACCGGGGAGCTGTTTTTT | CASSLGGRDTGELFF | TRBV4-3 | TRBD1 | TRBJ2-2 | NA
TGTGCCACACGACAGGGTTTATCCTCTGGGGCCAACGTCCTGACTTTC | CATRQGLSSGANVLTF | TRBV5-4 | TRBD1 | TRBJ2-6 | NA
TGTGCCAGCAGCCAATCGGTCAACGAGCAGTACTTC | CASSQSVNEQYF | TRBV4-2 | NA | TRBJ2-7 | few
TGCGCCAGCCAACAGGGGGCGGGTCAGCCCCAGCATTTT | CASQQGAGQPQHF | TRBV10-1 | TRBD1 | TRBJ1-5 | NA
TGTGCCAGCAGACGACACTACGAGCAGTACTTC | CASRRHYEQYF | TRBV2 | NA | TRBJ2-7 | NA
TGTGCCAGCAGCCCAGGACAGGGCGCCTATAATTCACCCCTCCACTTT | CASSPGQGAYNSPLHF | TRBV9 | TRBD1 | TRBJ1-6 | NA
TGTGCCAGCAGCTTAGTGTCAGGGGGAAGGACTGAAGCTTTCTTT | CASSLVSGGRTEAFF | TRBV7-2 | TRBD1 | TRBJ1-1 | NA
TGTGCCAGCAGCTCTGGGCGGGTGGGTGAGCAGTTCTTC | CASSSGRVGEQFF | TRBV7-2 | NA | TRBJ2-1 | once
TGTGCCAGCAGCTCGGGGGGCGTGTCCATATATTTT | CASSSGGVSIYF | TRBV11-2 | NA | TRBJ1-3 | NA
TGCAGCGTTGAGTCTGGGAGTTACGAGCAGTACTTC | CSVESGSYEQYF | TRBV29-1 | NA | TRBJ2-7 | NA
TGTGCCAGCAGTGGCCCGGGACTAGCGGGGGGCGACACCGGGGAGCTGTTTTTT | CASSGPGLAGGDTGELFF | TRBV6-1 | TRBD2 | TRBJ2-2 | once
TGTGCCACTCACCAGGGGCCGGGGGAGACCCAGTACTTC | CATHQGPGETQYF | TRBV6-5 | NA | TRBJ2-5 | NA
TGTGCCAGCAGTTCTAACAATTCACCCCTCCACTTT | CASSSNNSPLHF | TRBV6-6 | NA | TRBJ1-6 | NA
TGCGCCAGCAGCCTACCGACCGGGACAGCTGGAAACACCATATATTTT | CASSLPTGTAGNTIYF | TRBV5-1 | TRBD1 | TRBJ1-3 | NA
TGTGCCAGCAGTACGGTTCAGGGCTACGGGCCCCAGCATTTT | CASSTVQGYGPQHF | TRBV6-2/TRBV6-3 | NA | TRBJ1-5 | NA
TGTGCCAGTAGAGCACAGACAGATCCGTACCAAGAGACCCAGTACTTC | CASRAQTDPYQETQYF | TRBV19 | NA | TRBJ2-5 | NA
TGTGCCAGCAGACTAGACGGGAGCTCCTACGAGCAGTACTTC | CASRLDGSSYEQYF | TRBV5-4 | NA | TRBJ2-7 | NA
TGTGCCAGCAGCGCGAAGACCGGGACATATCGGACGGGGCAAGAGACCCAGTACTTC | CASSAKTGTYRTGQETQYF | TRBV9 | NA | TRBJ2-5 | NA
TGTGCCAGCAGTGGGGGGACAGAGGGAGAGACCCAGTACTTC | CASSGGTEGETQYF | TRBV2 | TRBD1 | TRBJ2-5 | NA
TGTGCCAGCAGTCCCCCTGGGGCGGGCAATCAGCCCCAGCATTTT | CASSPPGAGNQPQHF | TRBV6-5 | NA | TRBJ1-5 | NA
TGTGCCAGCATACAAGGCCCGGGGATGGATTCACCCCTCCACTTT | CASIQGPGMDSPLHF | TRBV6-5 | NA | TRBJ1-6 | NA
TGTGCCAGCAGCCAAGGGCTAGCGGGGGCCTCCTACAATGAGCAGTTCTTC | CASSQGLAGASYNEQFF | TRBV3-1/TRBV3-2 | TRBD2 | TRBJ2-1 | NA